Listed below are T cell receptor beta chains from one sample, sequenced in a study of cytomegalovirus exposure and HLA in healthy donors. Some clones are missing from TCRdb's copy, which holds only in-frame ones; the method was immunoSEQ multiplex PCR. The data contain roughly 180,000 clones, roughly 78% of them singletons. The sample comprised PBMCs. Receptors were obtained from a woman aged 50 to 60 in good health and CMV-seropositive. The CDR3 runs from the conserved cysteine through the conserved F or W. The D gene is left open where the match is weak. Clone size, where shown, is once, few, many, or a class for clones that have expanded.

d_gene: .; j_gene: TRBJ1-1; abundance: .; v_gene: TRBV11-2; len: 14; CDR3aa: CASSLKGGNTEAFF; CDR3nt: TGTGCCAGCAGCTTAAAAGGGGGGAACACTGAAGCTTTCTTT
d_gene: .; j_gene: TRBJ1-1; abundance: once; v_gene: TRBV11-2; len: 13; CDR3aa: CASSLDRSQRAFF; CDR3nt: TGTGCCAGCAGCTTAGATAGATCGCAGAGGGCTTTCTTT
d_gene: TRBD2; j_gene: TRBJ2-2; abundance: .; v_gene: TRBV4-2; len: 14; CDR3aa: CASSQSLAGEGVFF; CDR3nt: TGTGCCAGCAGCCAATCACTAGCGGGGGAGGGAGTCTTTTTT
d_gene: .; j_gene: TRBJ2-7; abundance: .; v_gene: TRBV7-9; len: 13; CDR3aa: CASSLDSPYEQYF; CDR3nt: TGTGCCAGCAGCTTGGACAGCCCCTACGAGCAGTACTTC
d_gene: .; j_gene: TRBJ1-4; abundance: once; v_gene: TRBV9; len: 14; CDR3aa: CASSVAREDEKLFF; CDR3nt: TGTGCCAGCAGCGTAGCCAGGGAGGATGAAAAACTGTTTTTT
d_gene: TRBD1; j_gene: TRBJ1-4; abundance: few; v_gene: TRBV15; len: 16; CDR3aa: CATSSEAGTGGGKLFF; CDR3nt: TGTGCCACCAGCAGCGAAGCCGGGACAGGGGGGGGAAAACTGTTTTTT
d_gene: TRBD1; j_gene: TRBJ1-5; abundance: .; v_gene: TRBV4-1; len: 14; CDR3aa: CASSQTTGDQPQHF; CDR3nt: TGCGCCAGCAGCCAGACGACAGGGGATCAGCCCCAGCATTTT
d_gene: .; j_gene: TRBJ2-3; abundance: .; v_gene: TRBV6-4; len: 13; CDR3aa: CASSVGPRGTQYF; CDR3nt: TGTGCCAGCAGTGTGGGCCCTCGGGGTACGCAGTATTTT
d_gene: .; j_gene: TRBJ2-5; abundance: few; v_gene: TRBV10-2; len: 14; CDR3aa: CASSKNRVGETQYF; CDR3nt: TGCGCCAGCAGTAAAAACAGGGTGGGAGAGACCCAGTACTTC
d_gene: .; j_gene: TRBJ1-3; abundance: .; v_gene: TRBV19; len: 15; CDR3aa: CASSSSAPSGNTIYF; CDR3nt: TGTGCCAGTAGCTCTAGCGCCCCCTCTGGAAACACCATATATTTT
d_gene: .; j_gene: TRBJ2-1; abundance: .; v_gene: TRBV6-6; len: 13; CDR3aa: CASSYGGYNEQFF; CDR3nt: TGTGCCAGCAGTTACGGCGGCTACAATGAGCAGTTCTTC
d_gene: .; j_gene: TRBJ2-1; abundance: .; v_gene: TRBV5-1; len: 17; CDR3aa: CASRVRPFLSSYNEQFF; CDR3nt: TGCGCCAGCAGAGTCAGGCCATTCCTAAGCTCCTACAATGAGCAGTTCTTC
d_gene: .; j_gene: TRBJ1-1; abundance: .; v_gene: TRBV27; len: 14; CDR3aa: CASSLSGAWREAFF; CDR3nt: TGTGCCAGCAGTTTATCGGGCGCGTGGAGGGAAGCTTTCTTT
d_gene: .; j_gene: TRBJ2-5; abundance: .; v_gene: TRBV5-4; len: 16; CDR3aa: CASSLKYGSGKETQYF; CDR3nt: TGTGCCAGCAGCTTGAAGTACGGGTCAGGGAAGGAGACCCAGTACTTC
d_gene: .; j_gene: TRBJ2-7; abundance: .; v_gene: TRBV15; len: 14; CDR3aa: CATSRDPNSYEQYF; CDR3nt: TGTGCCACCAGCAGAGATCCCAACTCCTACGAGCAGTACTTC
d_gene: TRBD2; j_gene: TRBJ2-2; abundance: .; v_gene: TRBV5-1; len: 14; CDR3aa: CASIGGSGTGELFF; CDR3nt: TGCGCCAGCATCGGGGGGTCCGGAACCGGGGAGCTGTTTTTT
d_gene: TRBD2; j_gene: TRBJ2-1; abundance: few; v_gene: TRBV7-9; len: 14; CDR3aa: CASTGGYSYNEQFF; CDR3nt: TGTGCCAGCACGGGAGGCTACTCCTACAATGAGCAGTTCTTC
d_gene: TRBD1; j_gene: TRBJ1-5; abundance: .; v_gene: TRBV19; len: 15; CDR3aa: CASTYSGGSNQPQHF; CDR3nt: TGTGCCAGTACTTATTCAGGGGGCAGCAATCAGCCCCAGCATTTT
d_gene: .; j_gene: TRBJ1-1; abundance: few; v_gene: TRBV6-5; len: 14; CDR3aa: CASKLRLENTEAFF; CDR3nt: TGTGCCAGCAAACTGCGTCTTGAGAACACTGAAGCTTTCTTT
d_gene: .; j_gene: TRBJ1-1; abundance: .; v_gene: TRBV7-2; len: 11; CDR3aa: CASSFSTEAFF; CDR3nt: TGTGCCAGCAGCTTCAGTACTGAAGCTTTCTTT
d_gene: .; j_gene: TRBJ1-1; abundance: .; v_gene: TRBV5-1; len: 15; CDR3aa: CASNEAQGANTEAFF; CDR3nt: TGCGCCAGCAACGAAGCACAGGGTGCGAACACTGAAGCTTTCTTT
d_gene: .; j_gene: TRBJ2-7; abundance: few; v_gene: TRBV30; len: 11; CDR3aa: CAWSRRDEQYF; CDR3nt: TGTGCCTGGAGCCGCCGGGACGAGCAGTACTTC